This T cell receptor beta chain was recovered during a study of blood T cell repertoires in COVID-19. Turning to the study itself: The study drew acute and convalescent COVID-19 samples from the United States, Italy and Spain.

The CDR3 is 13 residues long. Germline lookup yields CDR1 LNHDA and CDR2 SQIVND (reference sequence). Trimming left V 0 bases short and J 6 bases short, with 7 bases between. Per the original data handling: Estimation of nucleated cell counts was performed using reference gene primer amplification. The method was immunoSEQ multiplex PCR; TCRdb's version includes in-frame clones alone and lacks a portion of them. V and J calls and clone size are as listed in that table; D and trimming were resolved from the DNA. Counted here are 130,000 to 150,000 clones, approximately 84% occurring once; the ten biggest clones make up roughly 10%. This clone was counted a few times.

This rearrangement joins TRBV19 to TRBJ2-3; no definite D call. The receptor was derived from an elderly woman in a cohort sampled during active or convalescent COVID-19. The sequencing input was peripheral blood. CDR3 in DNA: TGTGCCAGTAGTATAGATCACAAGGATACGCAGTATTTT. This translates into CASSIDHKDTQYF.